The present T cell receptor (beta chain) was sequenced within a study of blood T cells in healthy people across ages. CDR1 MNHEY and CDR2 SVGAGI come from the germline V gene. The CDR3 sequence is 17 residues long. In the case of this clonotype: Its antigen remains unknown.

Study results and caveats: Unsorted PBMCs prevented conclusive naive versus antigen-experienced comparison.

With a J-beta primer mix and a sample-barcoded 5' primer, a second PCR ran 7 to 11 cycles. Each sample provided no less than 2.5 million CDR3-containing paired-end reads. TCRdb analysed the 5' RACE reads with MiXCR anew, one entry per CDR3 protein. Seen here are 2 million or so distinct CDR3 sequences, 49% observed once, and the top ten hold more than 2%. The TCR sequence derives from a woman between 40 and 50 years old in good health. The chain combines TRBV6-5 with TRBJ2-1, with 8 bases aligning to TRBD1. The DNA end is more similar to TRBJ2-7, so the J call may be wrong. The sequenced material came from blood. The CDR3 protein is CASSSTGQASVKYEQYF. The CDR3 nucleotides read TGTGCCAGCAGTTCAACGGGACAGGCTTCCGTAAAGTACGAGCAGTACTTC.